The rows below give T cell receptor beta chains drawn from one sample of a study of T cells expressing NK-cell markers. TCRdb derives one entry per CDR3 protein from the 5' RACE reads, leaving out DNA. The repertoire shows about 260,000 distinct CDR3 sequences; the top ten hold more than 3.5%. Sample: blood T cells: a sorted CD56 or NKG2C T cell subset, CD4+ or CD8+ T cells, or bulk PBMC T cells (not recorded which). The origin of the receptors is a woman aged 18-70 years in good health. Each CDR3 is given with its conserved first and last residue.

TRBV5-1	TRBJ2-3	CASSLPPASGRAEGDTQYF
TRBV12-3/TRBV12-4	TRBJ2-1	CASKSLGVASYNEQFF
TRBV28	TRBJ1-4	CASSSPSLGEGEKLFF
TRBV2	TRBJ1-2	CASNRFTYGYTF
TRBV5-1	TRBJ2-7	CASSTGTSGRNEQYF
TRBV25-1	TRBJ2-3	CASSEYKGTGLSTDTQYF
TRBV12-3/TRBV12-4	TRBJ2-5	CASSSVFIETQYF
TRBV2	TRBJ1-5	CASTPLGTVNQPQHF
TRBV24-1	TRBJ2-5	CATSDPTRKGETQYF
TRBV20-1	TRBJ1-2	CSASRGQDGYTF
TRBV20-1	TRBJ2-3	CSPLLAGLDTQYF
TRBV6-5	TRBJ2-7	CASSYTPGLAGYEQYF
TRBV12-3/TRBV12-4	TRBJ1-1	CASSLVRGTAEAFF
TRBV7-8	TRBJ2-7	CASSLEVKPYEQYF
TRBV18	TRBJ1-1	CASSLQTGETEAFF
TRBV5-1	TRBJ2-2	CASSLAQQGRDTGELFF
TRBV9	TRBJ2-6	CASSVADNPGANVLTF
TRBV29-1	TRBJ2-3	CSVEGQGGNTQYF
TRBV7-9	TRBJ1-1	CASSLGTGVNTEAFF
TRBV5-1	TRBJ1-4	CASSPGRHNEKLFF
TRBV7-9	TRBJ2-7	CASSLLEGVYEQYF
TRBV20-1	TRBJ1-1	CSARSMKVNTEAFF
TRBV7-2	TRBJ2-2	CASSSGPIGAGELFF
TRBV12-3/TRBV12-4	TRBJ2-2	CASSLRAGELIF
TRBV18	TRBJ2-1	CASSQTSGSMYEQFF
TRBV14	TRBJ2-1	CASSQDGEQFF
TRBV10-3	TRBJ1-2	CAISDKGGYGYTF
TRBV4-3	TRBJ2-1	CASSQEASGSSYNEQFF
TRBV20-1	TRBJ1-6	CSVPTPGVGNSPLHF
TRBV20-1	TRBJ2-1	CSASGQGARNEQFF
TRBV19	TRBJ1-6	CASTTSGQKNSPLHF
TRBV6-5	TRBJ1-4	CASSYGRAPGREKLFF
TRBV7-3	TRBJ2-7	CASSLKSGTGVHEQYF
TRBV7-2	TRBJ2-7	CASSLGAGGPYEQYF
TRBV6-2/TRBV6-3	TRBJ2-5	CASSSRQHPETQYF
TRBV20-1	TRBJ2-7	CSASPGAGTHYEQYF
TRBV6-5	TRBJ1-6	CASSYYSGEGSPLHF
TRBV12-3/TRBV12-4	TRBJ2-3	CASSSYASGGAGDTQYF
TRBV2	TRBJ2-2	CASSGAGREYGTGELFF
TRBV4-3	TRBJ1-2	CASSQDLGVGYGYTF
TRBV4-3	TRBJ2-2	CASSQGVPETGELFF
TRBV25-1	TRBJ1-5	CASTPAGINQPQHF
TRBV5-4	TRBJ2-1	CASSGRAYNEQFF
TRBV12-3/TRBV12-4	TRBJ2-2	CASSWDLAVTGELFF
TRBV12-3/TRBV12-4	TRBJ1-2	CASSLWTGSGYTF